Described below is a single TCR beta chain sequence and its context. Its antigen is not identified. In TCRdb, the 5' RACE reads were re-called with MiXCR into one record per CDR3 protein. The sample holds about 480,000 distinct CDR3 sequences, 15% to 20% seen once. This sample is part of a study of CD8 T cells in ankylosing spondylitis. Study findings and constraints: There was a TCR beta motif, made of several highly homologous variants, that appeared characteristic of ankylosing spondylitis blood.

Trimming stripped 6 bases from V and 5 bases from J, with 14 bases between. Per germline, CDR1 MNHNS and CDR2 SASEGT. The CDR3 contains 13 residues. The chain couples TRBV6-1 to TRBJ2-7, with D tentatively TRBD2 (5 bases). Sequencing input: blood, either unsorted or a sorted T cell fraction (not recorded which). The sequence derives from a male donor with ankylosing spondylitis. In nucleotides, the CDR3 is TGTGCCAGCAGAACCGGTCAGAGGGACGAGCAGTACTTC. Translated: CASRTGQRDEQYF.